The present T cell receptor (beta chain) was sequenced within a study of T cells in Graves' hyperthyroidism and ophthalmopathy. Researchers took RNA transcripts and amplified the TCR beta CDR3 regions from them. During a first-round RT-PCR of the TCR CDR3, the HTBI primer set was used. TCRdb re-analysed the multiplex PCR reads in MiXCR, keeping a single row per CDR3 protein. This sample carries 600,000 to 800,000 distinct CDR3 sequences, 30% to 40% of them seen once, and the ten largest clones take around 32%. Study-level points and caveats: Before onset, by a median of around six months, the model predicted ophthalmopathy. The blood repertoire included most of the expanded thyroid clonotypes above 0.001.

As to this clonotype: No antigen is known for it.

Thyroid ultrasound, orbital computed tomography, clinical symptoms, and serum thyroxine and TRAb underpinned diagnoses. The CDR3 is 14 residues long. V was clipped by 0 bases and J by 6 bases, with 12 bases between them. The chain uses TRBV12-3 or TRBV12-4 and TRBJ2-7, with D perhaps matching TRBD1 (6 bases). The sequencing sample was made of blood. This TCR derives from a woman in her thirties or forties with Graves' hyperthyroidism. The CDR3 DNA reads as TGTGCCAGCAGTTTAGCTCCAGGGGTCGGCGAGCAGTACTTC. Translated, it gives CASSLAPGVGEQYF.